This is a list of T cell receptor beta chains from one sample in a study of blood T cells in healthy people across ages. TCRdb ran MiXCR on the 5' RACE reads and lists one entry per CDR3 protein. Of around 1,100,000 distinct CDR3 sequences in the sample, less than 45% were seen once. Specimen: blood. These receptors all stem from a man aged 18 to 29 in good health. Each CDR3 is given with its conserved first and last residue. A D gene is named only where the DNA matches it firmly. Part of the rows lack a size; the others show once, few, many or a class for expanded clones.

NA	TRBV7-2	NA	TRBJ2-2	TGTGCCAGCAGCCTACCCCTTGGATATGATACCGGGGAGCTGTTTTTT	CASSLPLGYDTGELFF
NA	TRBV10-3	few	TRBJ1-1	TGTGCCATCAGTGCCGTAGGGAACACTGAAGCTTTCTTT	CAISAVGNTEAFF
NA	TRBV4-3	few	TRBJ2-5	TGCGCCAGCAGCCAAGATCGTGGGCAGGGACAGACCCAGTACTTC	CASSQDRGQGQTQYF
TRBD2	TRBV4-2	NA	TRBJ2-3	TGTGCCAGCAGCCAAGGACTAGCTTCCACAGATATGCAGTATTTT	CASSQGLASTDMQYF
TRBD1	TRBV27	few	TRBJ1-5	TGTGCCAGCAGTTCAAGGGGGACAGGGGTCGGTCAGCCCCAGCATTTT	CASSSRGTGVGQPQHF
NA	TRBV20-1	NA	TRBJ1-3	TGCAGTGCTGATCCTGGAGGGGTAGGAAACACCATATATTTT	CSADPGGVGNTIYF
NA	TRBV10-3	many	TRBJ2-1	TGTGCCATCAGTGAGAGAAGCGGATACTCCTACAATGAGCAGTTCTTC	CAISERSGYSYNEQFF
NA	TRBV11-2	few	TRBJ1-1	TGTGCCAGCAGCTCGCACAGGGATGACACTGAAGCTTTCTTT	CASSSHRDDTEAFF
NA	TRBV5-1	NA	TRBJ1-1	TGCGCCAGCAGCTTGGACCCGGGACACTTGAACACTGAAGCTTTCTTT	CASSLDPGHLNTEAFF
NA	TRBV6-2/TRBV6-3	NA	TRBJ2-2	TGTGCCAGCAGTTACTCTCTTGAGGGGGACGGCACCGGGGAGCTGTTTTTT	CASSYSLEGDGTGELFF
NA	TRBV29-1	NA	TRBJ1-1	TGCAGCGCCGTCTTAGGTGAACCTTTCTTT	CSAVLGEPFF
TRBD1	TRBV29-1	NA	TRBJ2-2	TGCAGCGTGTCCGGGACAGGGTCCGGGGAGCTGTTTTTT	CSVSGTGSGELFF
TRBD1	TRBV5-6	NA	TRBJ1-5	TGTGCCAGCAGCTTTCGTCAGGGGGCTCAGCCCCAGCATTTT	CASSFRQGAQPQHF
NA	TRBV5-1	few	TRBJ1-1	TGCGCCAGCAGCCCCCCGCAGGGTTACACTGAAGCTTTCTTT	CASSPPQGYTEAFF
NA	TRBV20-1	few	TRBJ2-7	TGCAGTGCTAGGCCCTTTAAAGGGGCTTACTCCTACGAGCAGTACTTC	CSARPFKGAYSYEQYF
TRBD2	TRBV11-3	few	TRBJ2-1	TGTGCCAGCAGCTTCTCTAGCGGGGGCTCCTACAATGAGCAGTTCTTC	CASSFSSGGSYNEQFF
NA	TRBV6-2/TRBV6-3	NA	TRBJ2-2	TGTGCCAGCACCCAACAAGGGACCGGGGAGCTGTTTTTT	CASTQQGTGELFF
NA	TRBV27	NA	TRBJ2-3	TGTGCCAGCAGTCCGGGACGGCAGATAGATACGCAGTATTTT	CASSPGRQIDTQYF
NA	TRBV12-3/TRBV12-4	few	TRBJ1-2	TGTGCCAGCAGTCTTATAGGTTGGGGCCGATCTAACTATGGCTACACCTTC	CASSLIGWGRSNYGYTF
TRBD1	TRBV25-1	NA	TRBJ2-1	TGTGCCAGCAGCGGTACCGGGACAGGCCCAAACAATGAGCAGTTCTTC	CASSGTGTGPNNEQFF
TRBD1	TRBV28	NA	TRBJ2-2	TGTGCCAGCAGTCGACAGGGCGGTAGTGGCACCGGGGAGCTGTTTTTT	CASSRQGGSGTGELFF
NA	TRBV9	NA	TRBJ1-1	TGTGCCAGCAGCGTAAGCGGGAAAATGAACACTGAAGCTTTCTTT	CASSVSGKMNTEAFF
NA	TRBV6-6	few	TRBJ1-1	TGTGCCAGCAGCCGCCCGGACACTGGGACTGAAGCTTTCTTT	CASSRPDTGTEAFF
TRBD1	TRBV10-3	NA	TRBJ2-5	TGTGCCATCAGTGGGGCAGGGGGTCTCGAGACCCAGTACTTC	CAISGAGGLETQYF